This is a list of T cell receptor beta chains from one sample in a study of cytomegalovirus exposure and HLA in healthy donors. The data were produced by immunoSEQ multiplex PCR, yet TCRdb's version contains in-frame clones alone and is incomplete. This sample has about 200,000 clones, with 65% to 85% found just once. The material sequenced was PBMCs. The receptors shown here come from a man aged 45-60 years in good health and CMV-seronegative. Both conserved end residues are part of each CDR3.

J gene: TRBJ1-2; V gene: TRBV28; CDR3 protein: CASSLSVGGYTF
J gene: TRBJ2-1; V gene: TRBV27; CDR3 protein: CASSWDLRYNEQFF
J gene: TRBJ1-5; V gene: TRBV7-9; CDR3 protein: CASSAGLGTGNQPQHF
J gene: TRBJ2-2; V gene: TRBV10-3; CDR3 protein: CAIKPPGQGSLAGTGELFF
J gene: TRBJ2-3; V gene: TRBV7-9; CDR3 protein: CASSPGTADTQYF
J gene: TRBJ1-4; V gene: TRBV4-2; CDR3 protein: CASSPRDRTTNEKLFF
J gene: TRBJ1-2; V gene: TRBV9; CDR3 protein: CASSVTGEDYGYTF
J gene: TRBJ2-1; V gene: TRBV5-4; CDR3 protein: CASSLIDSGRGNEQFF
J gene: TRBJ2-7; V gene: TRBV28; CDR3 protein: CASRPRGSYEQYF
J gene: TRBJ1-3; V gene: TRBV30; CDR3 protein: CACPKGNTIYF
J gene: TRBJ1-3; V gene: TRBV10-3; CDR3 protein: CAISESAFGNTIYF
J gene: TRBJ2-3; V gene: TRBV11-2; CDR3 protein: CASTKSAGGPTDTQYF
J gene: TRBJ2-5; V gene: TRBV10-3; CDR3 protein: CVISDYSPGQGEETQYF
J gene: TRBJ2-1; V gene: TRBV27; CDR3 protein: CASSSPGLAGYNEQFF
J gene: TRBJ2-7; V gene: TRBV19; CDR3 protein: CASSARTSGLTYEQYF
J gene: TRBJ2-3; V gene: TRBV27; CDR3 protein: CASSSGTSSTDTQYF
J gene: TRBJ2-3; V gene: TRBV5-4; CDR3 protein: CASSPVRLAGDTDTQYF
J gene: TRBJ1-5; V gene: TRBV12-5; CDR3 protein: CASGSDRGASNQPQHF
J gene: TRBJ2-5; V gene: TRBV7-8; CDR3 protein: CASSPEQTQYF
J gene: TRBJ1-1; V gene: TRBV7-8; CDR3 protein: CASSLAQNTEAFF
J gene: TRBJ1-1; V gene: TRBV27; CDR3 protein: CASSPGGHSILEAFF
J gene: TRBJ1-4; V gene: TRBV28; CDR3 protein: CASSFGGNQGEKLFF
J gene: TRBJ2-3; V gene: TRBV27; CDR3 protein: CASSNRAGGTDTQYF
J gene: TRBJ2-1; V gene: TRBV27; CDR3 protein: CASSSLAAYYNEQFF
J gene: TRBJ2-3; V gene: TRBV7-9; CDR3 protein: CASSLAWGLAGSTDTQYF
J gene: TRBJ2-1; V gene: TRBV29-1; CDR3 protein: CSVEGLAQSGNEQFF
J gene: TRBJ1-3; V gene: TRBV9; CDR3 protein: CASSSRPGTTGNTIYF
J gene: TRBJ2-7; V gene: TRBV6-5; CDR3 protein: CASSWEQGYEQYF
J gene: TRBJ2-1; V gene: TRBV4-1; CDR3 protein: CASSHADSYNEQFF
J gene: TRBJ2-7; V gene: TRBV28; CDR3 protein: CASRPSPATVPYEQYF
J gene: TRBJ2-7; V gene: TRBV11-2; CDR3 protein: CASSPLNRQNRAYEQYF